One TCR beta chain is described in this entry. This clone was seen once. No cognate antigen has been identified for it. No base quality values were provided; no much bigger clone lies one nucleotide off. The sample comes from a study of blood T cell repertoires in COVID-19 (TCRdb year 2020). Context from the whole study: Samples from collaborators originated in the United States, Italy and Spain and spanned both the acute and convalescent phases of COVID-19. The material from the prospective study consisted of cDNA or gDNA derived from T cells, B-cell-depleted T cells, or PBMCs. The dataset comprised deeply sampled blood TCRbeta repertoires from subjects exposed to, actively infected with, or recovered from COVID-19. The repertoires were released in a freely available public database intended as a resource for research on the immune response to SARS-CoV-2. The samples were drawn from the first 160 participants of the ongoing ImmuneRACE study and from some 1,300 subjects provided by 6 global collaborators. The sample metadata nearly always contained a de-identified subject ID, COVID-19 status, age in years and sex. Where available, HLA class I and class II types were obtained from metadata supplied by the sample provider rather than from assay-based typing. Results and caveats for the whole study, not just this receptor: How much clinical and demographic metadata was included differed by source and by participant, and the metadata was provided uncurated.

Participants in the prospective study were aged roughly 18 to 100 years, lived in some 24 United States geographic areas, and enrolled through a virtual design. To assign participants to cohorts, the prospective study relied on clinical history that participants themselves reported in a screening survey and a study questionnaire. Mobile phlebotomists in the prospective study collected whole blood, serum and a nasopharyngeal or oropharyngeal swab from every participant. Participants in the prospective study had the option to provide additional blood draws and questionnaires over a roughly two-month period. Prospective study blood samples were shipped either frozen or at room temperature before DNA extraction. From the cysteine up to the phenylalanine, the CDR3 has a length of 16 residues. Only the CDR3 part of the read is kept: 48 bases, read in frame from the first base. The germline V gene yields SGHDN for CDR1 and FVKESK for CDR2. V loses 0 bases, J loses 7 bases, and the germline ends lie 13 bases apart.

TCRbeta CDR3 regions were amplified from genomic DNA using the immunoSEQ Assay, a bias-controlled multiplex PCR. Per the source publication's procedure: Nucleated cell counts per sample were estimated from amplification of reference gene primers within the assay. Sequence reads were collapsed and filtered to measure the absolute abundance of every unique TCRbeta CDR3 rearrangement. For each sample, productive Simpson clonality was calculated by taking the square root of Simpson's diversity index across productive rearrangements. TCRdb retrieved this table from immuneACCESS and kept in-frame rearrangements only. Not all clones are present; in checked studies, unresolved V genes account for under half, and no reason is known for the remainder. Clone size and V and J calls were adopted from that table, with D and trimming inferred from the DNA. In all, the sample holds 250,000 to 300,000 clones, and under 90% of those were seen once. The top ten clones comprise approximately 4% of the sample.

The sample was PBMCs or T cells enriched from blood (not recorded which). The TCR was taken from a young man with acute COVID-19. This chain joins TRBV14 to TRBJ1-6; there is no confident call for the D gene. For the CDR3, the sequence is CASSQDAATPNSPLHF. The base sequence is TGTGCCAGCAGCCAAGATGCTGCAACTCCGAATTCACCCCTCCACTTT. The entire variable domain, with the stretches around the CDR3 drawn from the reference TRBV14 and TRBJ1-6 proteins, is EAGVTQFPSHSVIEKGQTVTLRCDPISGHDNLYWYRRVMGKEIKFLLHFVKESKQDESGMPNNRFLAERTGGTYSTLKVQPAELEDSGVYFCASSQDAATPNSPLHFGNGTRLTVT.